Presented here are 5 T cell receptor beta chains from one specimen sequenced in a study of neurological immune-mediated disorders. One entry per CDR3 protein, called by TCRdb with MiXCR from the 5' RACE reads. The data hold around 130,000 distinct CDR3 sequences, with about 3.2% observed a single time. The sequenced sample consisted of PBMCs. These receptors were collected from a woman in her twenties or thirties with multiple sclerosis.

This clonotype came up many times. The rearrangement uses TRBV20-1 and TRBJ2-7; tentatively, D is TRBD1 (6 bases). Germline values: CDR1 DFQATT, CDR2 SNEGSKA (reference sequence). Between the trimmed V and J ends, which lost 1 base and 6 bases, there was a span of 19 bases. CDR3 size: 15 residues. The CDR3 spells CSARVSNSEQGEQYF. The CDR3, as DNA: TGCAGTGCTAGAGTCTCGAACTCAGAACAGGGCGAGCAGTACTTC.

This clonotype was found many times. This chain joins TRBV2 and TRBJ1-2; TRBD1 is a possible D gene (6 bases). Germline values: CDR1 SNHLY, CDR2 FYNNEI. Trimming cost V 9 bases and J 3 bases, with 23 bases left between them. The CDR3 spans 16 residues. The CDR3 loop reads CAREGPTGPPYYGYTF. The CDR3 DNA reads as TGTGCCAGGGAGGGCCCCACAGGGCCACCTTACTATGGCTACACCTTC.

This clonotype was observed many times. The gene calls are TRBV15 and TRBJ2-5; 13 nucleotides align to TRBD2. CDR1 is LNHNV, CDR2 YYDKDF, per germline (reference sequence). With V trimmed by 0 bases and J by 5 bases, 6 bases remained unmatched. The CDR3 contains 17 residues. The CDR3 is CATSRELAGGVMETQYF. The DNA for the CDR3 is TGTGCCACCAGCAGAGAACTAGCGGGGGGGGTTATGGAGACCCAGTACTTC.

This clonotype has ten or more counts. The CDR3 sequence: CSAVRRTNYNEQFF. The CDR3 DNA follows: TGCAGTGCCGTACGCCGGACAAACTACAATGAGCAGTTCTTC. This chain links TRBV20-1 with TRBJ2-1, with a possible D match to TRBD1 (5 bases). CDR1 and CDR2 (germline): DFQATT, SNEGSKA (reference sequence). The CDR3 runs to 14 residues. The V and J ends lost 6 bases and 3 bases respectively, with 15 bases between them.

This clonotype was found many times. The V gene is TRBV7-2, the J gene TRBJ2-1; unclear D gene. Germline V gene data show CDR1 as SGHTA and CDR2 as FQGNSA. Trimming stripped 0 bases from V and 9 bases from J, with 12 bases between. This CDR3 has 14 amino acids. CDR3 DNA sequence: TGTGCCAGCAGCTTAGCGCGCCTGCTATTTGAGCAGTTCTTC. Residues: CASSLARLLFEQFF.